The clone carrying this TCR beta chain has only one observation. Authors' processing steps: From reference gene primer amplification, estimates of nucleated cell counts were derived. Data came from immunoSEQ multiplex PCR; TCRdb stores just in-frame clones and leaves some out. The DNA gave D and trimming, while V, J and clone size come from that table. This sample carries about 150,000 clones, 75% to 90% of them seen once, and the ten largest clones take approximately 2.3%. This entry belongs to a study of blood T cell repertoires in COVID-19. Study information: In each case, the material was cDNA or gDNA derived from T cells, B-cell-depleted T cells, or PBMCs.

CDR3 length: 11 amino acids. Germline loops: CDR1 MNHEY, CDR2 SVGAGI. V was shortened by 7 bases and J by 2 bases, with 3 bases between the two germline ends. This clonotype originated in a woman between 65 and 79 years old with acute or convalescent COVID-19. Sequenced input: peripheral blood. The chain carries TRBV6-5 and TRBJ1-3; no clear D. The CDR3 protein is CASTTGNTIYF. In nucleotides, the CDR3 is TGTGCCAGCACCACTGGAAACACCATATATTTT.